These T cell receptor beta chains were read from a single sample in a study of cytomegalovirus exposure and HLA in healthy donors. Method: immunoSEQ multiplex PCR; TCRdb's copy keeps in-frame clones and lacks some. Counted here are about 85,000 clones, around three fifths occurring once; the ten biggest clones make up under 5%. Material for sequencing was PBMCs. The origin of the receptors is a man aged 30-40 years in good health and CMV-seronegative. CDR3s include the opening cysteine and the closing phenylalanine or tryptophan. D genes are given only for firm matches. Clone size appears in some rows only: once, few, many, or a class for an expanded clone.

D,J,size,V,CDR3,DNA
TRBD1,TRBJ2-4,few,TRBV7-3,CASSLGSQGARNIQYF,TGTGCCAGCAGCTTAGGCTCACAGGGGGCGAGAAACATTCAGTACTTC
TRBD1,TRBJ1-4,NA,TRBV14,CASSHLTGGEEKLFF,TGTGCCAGCAGCCATCTGACAGGGGGAGAAGAAAAACTGTTTTTT
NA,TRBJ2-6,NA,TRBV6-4,CASSDSSISGANVLTF,TGTGCCAGCAGTGACTCGAGTATTTCCGGGGCCAACGTCCTGACTTTC
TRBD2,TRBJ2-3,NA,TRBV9,CASSVGVAGAGTDTQYF,TGTGCCAGCAGCGTAGGGGTAGCGGGAGCTGGAACAGATACGCAGTATTTT
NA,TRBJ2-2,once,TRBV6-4,CASSDSIVRNTGELFF,TGTGCCAGCAGTGACTCGATAGTGCGGAACACCGGGGAGCTGTTTTTT
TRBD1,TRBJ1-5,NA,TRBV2,CASTWTGTSYYSNQPQHF,TGTGCCAGCACCTGGACAGGGACCTCTTATTATAGCAATCAGCCCCAGCATTTT
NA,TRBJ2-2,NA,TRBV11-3,CASRTASTGELFF,TGTGCCAGCCGGACAGCGAGCACCGGGGAGCTGTTTTTT
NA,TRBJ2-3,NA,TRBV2,CASSGGTDTQYF,TGTGCCAGCAGTGGAGGCACAGATACGCAGTATTTT
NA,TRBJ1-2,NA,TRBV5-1,CASSLAGLEGYTF,TGCGCCAGCAGCTTGGCGGGATTGGAGGGCTACACCTTC
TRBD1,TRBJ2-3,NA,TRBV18,CASQDPGTGGGDTQYF,TGTGCCAGCCAAGATCCCGGGACAGGGGGTGGAGATACGCAGTATTTT
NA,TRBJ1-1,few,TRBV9,CASSDGGNTEAFF,TGTGCCAGCAGCGACGGAGGGAACACTGAAGCTTTCTTT
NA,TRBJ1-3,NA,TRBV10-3,CAISETGIGGNTIYF,TGTGCCATCAGTGAGACAGGGATCGGAGGAAACACCATATATTTT
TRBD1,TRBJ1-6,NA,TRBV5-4,CASSRENRQGNSPLHF,TGTGCCAGCAGCAGGGAAAACCGACAGGGCAATTCACCCCTCCACTTT
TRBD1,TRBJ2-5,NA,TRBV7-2,CASRNIQGGGETQYF,TGTGCCAGCAGAAATATACAGGGGGGTGGAGAGACCCAGTACTTC
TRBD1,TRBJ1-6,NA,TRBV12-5,CASGLQGANNSPLHF,TGTGCTAGTGGTCTCCAGGGGGCCAATAATTCACCCCTCCACTTT
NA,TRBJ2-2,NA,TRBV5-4,CASSPAPRGPNTGELFF,TGTGCCAGCAGCCCTGCCCCCAGGGGTCCGAACACCGGGGAGCTGTTTTTT
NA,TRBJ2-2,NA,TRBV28,CASRLPGLGTGELFF,TGTGCCAGCAGGCTTCCAGGGCTTGGAACCGGGGAGCTGTTTTTT
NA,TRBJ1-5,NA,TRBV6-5,CASSIGGTGNQPQHF,TGTGCCAGCAGTATCGGGGGTACGGGCAATCAGCCCCAGCATTTT
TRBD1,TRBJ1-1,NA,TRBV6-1,CASSDGRDRGRTEAFF,TGTGCCAGCAGTGACGGGAGGGACAGGGGGCGCACTGAAGCTTTCTTT
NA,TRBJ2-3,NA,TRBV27,CASSLTRDRKIRGHTDTQYF,TGTGCCAGCAGTTTAACGAGGGACCGAAAAATAAGGGGACACACAGATACGCAGTATTTT
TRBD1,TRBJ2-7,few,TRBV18,CASSTGQGFVYEQYF,TGTGCCAGCTCAACGGGACAGGGGTTTGTATACGAGCAGTACTTC
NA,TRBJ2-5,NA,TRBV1,CTSSQDEGTSGGGETQYF,TGCACCAGCAGCCAAGATGAGGGGACTAGCGGGGGCGGAGAGACCCAGTACTTC
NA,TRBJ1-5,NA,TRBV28,CASIPGLGWQPQHF,TGTGCCAGCATCCCAGGGCTAGGGTGGCAGCCCCAGCATTTT